This is a list of T cell receptor beta chains from one sample in a study of cytomegalovirus exposure and HLA in healthy donors. Only in-frame clones appear in the TCRdb table, and some are missing; sequencing was by immunoSEQ multiplex PCR. The sample consists of some 120,000 clones, around 62% of them appearing once. Sequencing was done on a sample of PBMCs. The receptor source for this set is a woman aged 40 to 50 in good health and CMV-seropositive. The CDR3 runs from the conserved cysteine through the conserved F or W. The D gene is left open where the match is weak. Not every row has a clone size; where given, it reads once, few, many or a size class.

j_call: TRBJ2-2; v_call: TRBV2; d_call: NA; clone_size: few; cdr3_aa: CASMVRQGITGELFF; cdr3_nt: TGTGCCAGCATGGTAAGGCAGGGAATCACCGGGGAGCTGTTTTTT
j_call: TRBJ2-1; v_call: TRBV2; d_call: NA; clone_size: NA; cdr3_aa: CASLGGTDSYNEQFF; cdr3_nt: TGTGCCAGCTTAGGAGGTACCGACTCCTACAATGAGCAGTTCTTC
j_call: TRBJ1-4; v_call: TRBV4-3; d_call: NA; clone_size: NA; cdr3_aa: CASSQEGGGNEKLFF; cdr3_nt: TGCGCCAGCAGCCAAGAGGGCGGGGGGAATGAAAAACTGTTTTTT
j_call: TRBJ2-1; v_call: TRBV5-6; d_call: TRBD2; clone_size: few; cdr3_aa: CASRVEWAGFTSGITSTVF; cdr3_nt: TGTGCCAGCAGGGTCGAATGGGCTGGTTTTACTAGCGGGATAACATCTACGGTCTTC
j_call: TRBJ1-2; v_call: TRBV5-4; d_call: NA; clone_size: NA; cdr3_aa: CASSLAVVREHYGYTF; cdr3_nt: TGTGCCAGCAGCTTGGCCGTGGTCAGGGAACACTATGGCTACACCTTC
j_call: TRBJ2-3; v_call: TRBV9; d_call: TRBD2; clone_size: NA; cdr3_aa: CASSVGGSAGVHTQYF; cdr3_nt: TGTGCCAGCAGCGTAGGAGGGTCAGCGGGAGTGCATACGCAGTATTTT
j_call: TRBJ2-7; v_call: TRBV29-1; d_call: NA; clone_size: NA; cdr3_aa: CSVHQASSYEQYF; cdr3_nt: TGCAGCGTTCATCAGGCGAGCTCCTACGAGCAGTACTTC
j_call: TRBJ2-6; v_call: TRBV28; d_call: NA; clone_size: NA; cdr3_aa: CASSYPGAGANVLTF; cdr3_nt: TGTGCCAGCAGTTATCCGGGGGCTGGGGCCAACGTCCTGACTTTC
j_call: TRBJ1-6; v_call: TRBV4-1; d_call: TRBD1; clone_size: NA; cdr3_aa: CASSPGTGVGNSPLHF; cdr3_nt: TGCGCCAGCAGCCCCGGAACAGGGGTGGGGAATTCACCCCTCCACTTT
j_call: TRBJ2-3; v_call: TRBV7-9; d_call: TRBD2; clone_size: few; cdr3_aa: CASSSGTAGADTQYF; cdr3_nt: TGTGCCAGCAGCTCTGGGACGGCGGGGGCAGATACGCAGTATTTT
j_call: TRBJ2-3; v_call: TRBV4-3; d_call: NA; clone_size: NA; cdr3_aa: CASSRDTLPIREGTDTQYF; cdr3_nt: TGCGCCAGCAGCCGGGACACCCTTCCGATCCGGGAAGGCACAGATACGCAGTATTTT
j_call: TRBJ1-5; v_call: TRBV12-5; d_call: NA; clone_size: NA; cdr3_aa: CASAYRRGPQHF; cdr3_nt: TGTGCTAGTGCCTACCGGAGGGGTCCCCAGCATTTT
j_call: TRBJ2-1; v_call: TRBV7-9; d_call: NA; clone_size: NA; cdr3_aa: CASSLGAGDEQFF; cdr3_nt: TGTGCCAGCAGCTTGGGAGCCGGCGATGAGCAGTTCTTC
j_call: TRBJ2-7; v_call: TRBV29-1; d_call: NA; clone_size: NA; cdr3_aa: CSVSDYEQYF; cdr3_nt: TGCAGCGTCAGCGACTACGAGCAGTACTTC
j_call: TRBJ1-1; v_call: TRBV5-1; d_call: NA; clone_size: NA; cdr3_aa: CASSFGGGDTEAFF; cdr3_nt: TGCGCCAGCAGTTTTGGCGGGGGGGACACTGAAGCTTTCTTT
j_call: TRBJ2-5; v_call: TRBV7-9; d_call: NA; clone_size: NA; cdr3_aa: CSSSLGGETQYF; cdr3_nt: TGTTCCAGCAGCTTAGGAGGAGAGACCCAGTACTTC
j_call: TRBJ2-1; v_call: TRBV6-6; d_call: NA; clone_size: few; cdr3_aa: CATGGSRHEQFF; cdr3_nt: TGTGCCACCGGTGGTAGCCGTCACGAGCAGTTCTTC
j_call: TRBJ1-2; v_call: TRBV6-6; d_call: NA; clone_size: once; cdr3_aa: CASSSQDGRRAGYTF; cdr3_nt: TGTGCCAGCAGTTCCCAAGACGGGAGGAGGGCTGGCTACACCTTC